The clone carrying this T cell receptor (beta chain) was detected a few times. The antigen is undetermined. This entry is derived from a study of T cells in localized non-small cell lung cancer. General study results and limits: Tumor showed lower T cell clonality than uninvolved adjacent lung, where it was highest.

Here immunoSEQ multiplex PCR was the method, and the copy in TCRdb shows in-frame clones only, minus some. The data show 20,000 to 30,000 clones, roughly four fifths seen once. Germline loops: CDR1 SGHAT, CDR2 FQNNGV. The CDR3 spans 12 residues. Trimming cost V 3 bases and J 6 bases, with 6 bases left between them. Here the sequenced sample was peripheral blood, taken before any cancer treatment. The receptor comes from a woman aged 35 to 75 with stage I lung adenocarcinoma. The chain couples TRBV11-2 to TRBJ2-1; D remains ambiguous. The CDR3 region has the DNA TGTGCCAGCAGCTTGGGCGTCAATGAGCAGTTCTTC. Translating gives CASSLGVNEQFF.